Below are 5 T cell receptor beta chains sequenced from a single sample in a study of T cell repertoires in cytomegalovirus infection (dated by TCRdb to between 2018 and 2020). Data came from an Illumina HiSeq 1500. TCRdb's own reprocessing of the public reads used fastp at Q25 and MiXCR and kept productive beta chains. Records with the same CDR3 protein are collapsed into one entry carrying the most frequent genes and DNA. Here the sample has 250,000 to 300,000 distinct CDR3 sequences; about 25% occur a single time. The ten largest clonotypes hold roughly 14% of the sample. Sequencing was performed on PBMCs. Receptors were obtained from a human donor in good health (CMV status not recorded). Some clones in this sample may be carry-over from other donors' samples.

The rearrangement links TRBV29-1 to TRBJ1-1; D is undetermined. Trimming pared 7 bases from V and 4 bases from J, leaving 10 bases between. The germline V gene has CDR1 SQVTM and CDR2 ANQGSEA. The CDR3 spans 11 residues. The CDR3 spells CSGAPRTEAFF. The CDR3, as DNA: TGCAGCGGTGCGCCGCGCACTGAAGCTTTCTTT.

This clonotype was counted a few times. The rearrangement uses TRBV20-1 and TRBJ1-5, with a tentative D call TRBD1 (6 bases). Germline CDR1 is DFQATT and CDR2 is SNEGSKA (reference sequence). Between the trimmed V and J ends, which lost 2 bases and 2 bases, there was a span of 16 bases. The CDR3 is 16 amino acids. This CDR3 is CSARKGGAGGNQPQHF. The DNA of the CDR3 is TGCAGTGCTAGAAAAGGGGGGGCGGGAGGCAATCAGCCCCAGCATTTT.

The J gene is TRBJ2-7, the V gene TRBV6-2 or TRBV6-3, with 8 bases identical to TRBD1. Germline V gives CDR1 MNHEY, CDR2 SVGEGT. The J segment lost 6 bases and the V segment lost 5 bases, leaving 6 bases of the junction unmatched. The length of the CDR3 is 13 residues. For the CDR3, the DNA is TGTGCCAGCAGTCAGGACAGGGTGGTCGAGCAGTACTTC. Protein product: CASSQDRVVEQYF.

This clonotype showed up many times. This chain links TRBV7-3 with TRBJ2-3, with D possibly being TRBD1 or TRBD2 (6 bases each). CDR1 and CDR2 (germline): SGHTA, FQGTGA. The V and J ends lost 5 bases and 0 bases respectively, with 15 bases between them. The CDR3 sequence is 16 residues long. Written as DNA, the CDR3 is TGTGCCAGCAGCCAAGGGGGGTTTTCTAGCACAGATACGCAGTATTTT. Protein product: CASSQGGFSSTDTQYF. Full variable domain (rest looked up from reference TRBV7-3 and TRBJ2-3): GAGVSQTPSNKVTEKGKYVELRCDPISGHTALYWYRQSLGQGPEFLIYFQGTGAADDSGLPNDRFFAVRPEGSVSTLKIQRTERGDSAVYLCASSQGGFSSTDTQYFGPGTRLTVL.

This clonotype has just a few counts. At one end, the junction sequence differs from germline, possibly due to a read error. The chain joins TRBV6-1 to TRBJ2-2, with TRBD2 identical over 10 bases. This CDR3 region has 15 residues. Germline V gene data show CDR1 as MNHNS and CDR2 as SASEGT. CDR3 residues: CASSEKLAGTGELFF. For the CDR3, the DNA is TGTGCCAGCAGTGAAAAACTAGCGGGAACCGGCGAGCTGTTTTTT.